A selection of T cell receptor beta chains follows, all from one sample in a study of vaccination and CD4 T cells after COVID-19. TCRdb redid the calling of the PCR reads with MiXCR, one entry per CDR3 protein. The sample lists 8,500 to 9,500 distinct CDR3 sequences; more than 25% were seen once. Which antigens these TCRs recognize remains unknown. Material for sequencing was CD4+ T cells from blood, cultured in vitro. These receptors originate from a human donor in good health. Both conserved end residues are part of each CDR3. Each record gives: V gene, CDR3 length, D gene, J gene, clone size, CDR3 DNA, CDR3 protein. The D gene is left open where the match is weak. A row's size may be missing; if present it is once, few, many or a size class.

>TRBV20-1|14|.|TRBJ1-3|few
TGCAGTGCTAGTTTTAGAGGGGCTGGAAACACCATATATTTT
CSASFRGAGNTIYF
>TRBV7-9|12|.|TRBJ1-2|.
TGTGCCAGCAGCCCCAACGACCGGACCAACACCTTC
CASSPNDRTNTF
>TRBV2|14|.|TRBJ1-1|.
TGTGCCACAATGTACAAAGGGAGGAACACTGAAGCTTTCTTT
CATMYKGRNTEAFF
>TRBV5-6|17|.|TRBJ1-2|.
TGTGCCAGCAGCCCCCCCAGGGGCAGGGAACTTAACTATGGCTACACCTTC
CASSPPRGRELNYGYTF
>TRBV7-9|15|.|TRBJ1-6|few
TGTGCCAGCAGCTTAATAGGCTCCTATAATTCACCCCTCCACTTT
CASSLIGSYNSPLHF
>TRBV30|12|.|TRBJ2-2|few
TGTGCCTGGACAGCGGGCACCGGGGAGCTGTTTTTT
CAWTAGTGELFF
>TRBV25-1|13|.|TRBJ2-5|few
TGTGCCAGTTCGAAACAGGTGGGGGAGACCCAGTACTTC
CASSKQVGETQYF
>TRBV2|13|.|TRBJ1-2|.
TGTGCCAGCAGTGTATCAGGGGTGCTGGGCTACACCTTC
CASSVSGVLGYTF
>TRBV20-1|14|.|TRBJ2-2|.
TGCAGTGCTAGACCGGGACCAAACACCGGGGAGCTGTTTTTT
CSARPGPNTGELFF
>TRBV11-2|14|TRBD1|TRBJ1-6|.
TGTGCCAGCAGCCGGGACAGGGTTAATTCACCCCTCCACTTT
CASSRDRVNSPLHF
>TRBV20-1|12|.|TRBJ1-2|large
TGCAGTGCTAGGGGAGGGGTAGACGGCTACACCTTC
CSARGGVDGYTF
>TRBV6-1|12|TRBD1|TRBJ1-1|.
TGTGCCAGCTTAGGGAGGGGGCTCGAAGCTTTCTTT
CASLGRGLEAFF
>TRBV5-1|13|TRBD1|TRBJ1-5|.
TGCGCCAGCAGAGACAGGGAGGACCAGCCCCAGCATTTT
CASRDREDQPQHF
>TRBV20-1|11|TRBD1|TRBJ1-1|few
TGCAGTACGACAGGGTTGTCTGAAGCTTTCTTT
CSTTGLSEAFF
>TRBV11-2|13|.|TRBJ1-5|.
TGTGCCAGCAGCTTAGTAAGGAATCAGCCCCAGCATTTT
CASSLVRNQPQHF
>TRBV20-1|15|TRBD1|TRBJ2-7|.
TGCAGTGCTAGGGAGACAGGGGATCTCCTCTACGAGCAGTACTTC
CSARETGDLLYEQYF
>TRBV21-1|20|.|TRBJ1-1|.
TGTGCCAGCAGCATCTATTATGGGGGACAGGTGGGATTTATGAACACTGAAGCTTTCTTT
CASSIYYGGQVGFMNTEAFF
>TRBV6-2/TRBV6-3|12|.|TRBJ2-2|few
TGTGCCATCGGTTTCGGTCCCGGGGAGCTGTTTTTT
CAIGFGPGELFF
>TRBV4-2|15|.|TRBJ1-2|.
TGTGCCAGCAGCCAATCTCTCGACGGACCCTATGGCTACACCTTC
CASSQSLDGPYGYTF
>TRBV9|15|.|TRBJ1-2|hyperexpanded
TGTGCCAGCAGCGTAGGTTTCCAGGGAGAGAATGGCTACACCTTC
CASSVGFQGENGYTF
>TRBV6-1|12|.|TRBJ1-2|.
TGTGCCAGCAGTCCACGCAACTATGGCTACACCTTC
CASSPRNYGYTF
>TRBV20-1|14|.|TRBJ2-1|.
TGCAGTACTGTTAAGGACACGGCGAACAATGAGCAGTTCTTC
CSTVKDTANNEQFF
>TRBV6-2/TRBV6-3|13|.|TRBJ2-7|few
TGTGCCAGCAGTTCTTTCCCGTACTACGAGCAGTACTTC
CASSSFPYYEQYF
>TRBV30|13|.|TRBJ1-5|.
TGTGCCTGGAGTGCGGCAGTCAATCAGCCCCAGCATTTT
CAWSAAVNQPQHF
>TRBV18|15|.|TRBJ1-2|.
TGTGCCAGCTCACCTACTACGACAGAGAACTATGGCTACACCTTC
CASSPTTTENYGYTF
>TRBV6-1|15|TRBD1|TRBJ2-3|few
TGTGCCAGCAGCCACGGGACAGGGAGAAAAGATACGCAGTATTTT
CASSHGTGRKDTQYF
>TRBV20-1|15|.|TRBJ2-3|.
TGCAGTGCTAGAGACATGACTAGTGGCCCAGATACGCAGTATTTT
CSARDMTSGPDTQYF
>TRBV7-6|13|TRBD1|TRBJ1-5|few
TGTGCCAGCAGCTGGACAGGCGTTCAGCCCCAGCATTTT
CASSWTGVQPQHF
>TRBV5-4|14|.|TRBJ2-1|.
TGTGCCAGCAGCTTGGAGACAGTTGACAATGAGCAGTTCTTC
CASSLETVDNEQFF
>TRBV19|13|TRBD1|TRBJ1-5|medium-sized
TGTGCCACCGGAGGGACAGGGAATCAGCCCCAGCATTTT
CATGGTGNQPQHF
>TRBV24-1|14|.|TRBJ2-2|.
TGTGCCACCAGTGATCCCTCGACCACCGGGGAGCTGTTTTTT
CATSDPSTTGELFF
>TRBV7-6|14|.|TRBJ2-5|few
TGTGCCAGCAGCTTAGCTGACAGGCCCGAGACCCAGTACTTC
CASSLADRPETQYF
>TRBV6-1|13|.|TRBJ1-3|few
TGTGCCAGTGAGGGGCCCTCTGGAAACACCATATATTTT
CASEGPSGNTIYF
>TRBV2|13|.|TRBJ1-1|.
TGTGCCGGGTACGAGGGTACGTACACTGAAGCTTTCTTT
CAGYEGTYTEAFF
>TRBV7-2|17|.|TRBJ1-5|few
TGTGCCAGCAGCTTAATTGGCGGCGGGACGCAAAATCAGCCCCAGCATTTT
CASSLIGGGTQNQPQHF
>TRBV27|17|.|TRBJ2-1|.
TGTGCCAGCAGTTTAGGGCGCCAGGGGAGCTCGGCCTATGAGCAGTTCTTC
CASSLGRQGSSAYEQFF
>TRBV7-8|19|TRBD2|TRBJ2-1|few
TGTGCCAGCAGCTTAAGGGGGACTAGCGGGGGGCCCCTAGCGGGTGAGCAGTTCTTC
CASSLRGTSGGPLAGEQFF